The 19 T cell receptor beta chains below come from one sample, sequenced in a study of vaccination and CD4 T cells after COVID-19. Treatment defined: approximately nine-day PBMC culture with coronavirus spike peptide pools or control peptides (ViraFEST assay). Their specific antigens are unknown. Sequencing of cultured CD4+ T cell DNA used the Oncomine TCR Beta short-read assay. One entry per CDR3 protein results from TCRdb running MiXCR on the PCR reads. The table has around 14,000 distinct CDR3 sequences, approximately 24% seen once. This specimen consisted of CD4+ T cells from blood, cultured in vitro, obtained after SARS-CoV-2 vaccination. The receptors originated from a human donor who had recovered from COVID-19.

The rearrangement uses TRBV9 and TRBJ1-1; no clear D. The CDR3 totals 14 residues. Between the trimmed V and J ends, which lost 0 bases and 7 bases, there was a span of 13 bases. Per germline, CDR1 SGDLS and CDR2 YYNGEE. CDR3 bases: TGTGCCAGCAGCGTAGTAGGGCAAGGTGATGAAGCTTTCTTT. Translation: CASSVVGQGDEAFF. Complete variable domain (other parts from reference TRBV9 and TRBJ1-1): DSGVTQTPKHLITATGQRVTLRCSPRSGDLSVYWYQQSLDQGLQFLIQYYNGEERAKGNILERFSAQQFPDLHSELNLSSLELGDSALYFCASSVVGQGDEAFFGQGTRLTVV.

In this sample, this clonotype turned up a few times. This chain links TRBV7-9 with TRBJ2-2; unclear D gene. The germline V gene encodes CDR1 SEHNR and CDR2 FQNEAQ (reference sequence). The CDR3 has 17 residues. V was trimmed by 4 bases and J by 0 bases, leaving 15 bases between them. The DNA for the CDR3 is TGTGCCAGCAGCTCCCGAAGGTACCAGACGAACACCGGGGAGCTGTTTTTT. This translates into CASSSRRYQTNTGELFF.

The V call is TRBV18, the J call TRBJ1-2; 8 positions agree with TRBD1. Germline CDR1 and CDR2: KGHSH and LQKENI. This CDR3 is 16 amino acids long. The V and J ends lost 4 bases and 1 base, in that order; junction bases with no gene match: 8. The CDR3 protein is CASSQGTGRHNYGYTF. CDR3 bases: TGTGCCAGCTCACAAGGGACAGGCCGACATAACTATGGCTACACCTTC.

This chain connects TRBV27 to TRBJ1-1; maybe TRBD1 (6 bases). The CDR3 extends over 18 amino acids. Germline V lookup: CDR1 MNHEY, CDR2 SMNVEV (reference sequence). Between the trimmed V and J ends, which lost 5 bases and 1 base, there was a span of 23 bases. As DNA, the CDR3 is TGTGCCAGCAGTCTGACATACAGGGTTTGGGGAAAGAACACTGAAGCTTTCTTT. Residues: CASSLTYRVWGKNTEAFF.

This clonotype came up a few times. The chain employs TRBV27 and TRBJ2-5; 12 bases fit TRBD2. The length of the CDR3 is 17 residues. CDR1 MNHEY and CDR2 SMNVEV come from the germline V gene (reference sequence). V was clipped by 0 bases and J by 4 bases; unmatched bases: 6. This CDR3 is CASSLSRLAGDGETQYF. In DNA, the CDR3 is TGTGCCAGCAGTTTATCCCGACTAGCGGGAGACGGAGAGACCCAGTACTTC.

In its sample, this clonotype was seen a few times. This rearrangement joins TRBV25-1 to TRBJ2-7, with D unresolved. The CDR3 is made up of 16 amino acids. Trimming left V 1 base short and J 0 bases short, with 13 bases between. In germline, CDR1 is MGHDK, CDR2 SYGVNS. The CDR3 loop reads CASSEFYTTTSYEQYF. CDR3 in DNA: TGTGCCAGCAGTGAATTTTATACAACCACCTCCTACGAGCAGTACTTC.

This clonotype has just a few counts. V usage is TRBV28 and J usage is TRBJ1-5; D uncertain. Germline loops: CDR1 MDHEN, CDR2 SYDVKM. Trimming stripped 2 bases from V and 4 bases from J, with 15 bases between. This CDR3 spans 16 amino acids. CDR3 bases: TGTGCCAGCAGTTTAGGCGTTGCGGGGTTAAATCAGCCCCAGCATTTT. This sequence encodes CASSLGVAGLNQPQHF.

This chain connects TRBV27 to TRBJ2-3; no firm D call. CDR3 size: 14 residues. V shed 8 bases and J shed 1 base, with 13 bases lying between them. Germline V gene data show CDR1 as MNHEY and CDR2 as SMNVEV (reference sequence). The CDR3 DNA is TGTGCCAGCCCCCCCGTTGGGGGCACAGATACGCAGTATTTT. It translates to CASPPVGGTDTQYF.

CDR3 nucleotides: TGTGCCAGTAGTATAACAGGGGTGATTTCACCCCTCCACTTT. Its translation: CASSITGVISPLHF. The chain employs TRBV19 and TRBJ1-6, with 7 bases fitting TRBD1. CDR1 and CDR2 from the germline V gene are LNHDA and SQIVND (reference sequence). The CDR3 sequence is 14 residues long. Unmatched junction bases numbered 4, after V lost 2 bases and J lost 9 bases.

A few counts support this clonotype. CDR3 loop: CAISHSRDNSQPQHF. CDR3 coding DNA: TGTGCCATCAGCCACTCCCGGGACAACTCTCAGCCCCAGCATTTT. V gene TRBV10-3 combines with J gene TRBJ1-5; a weak D match, TRBD1 (6 bases). V was shortened by 6 bases and J by 6 bases, with 18 bases between the two germline ends. In germline, CDR1 is ENHRY, CDR2 SYGVKD. The CDR3 is 15 amino acids.

This clonotype has only a few counts. V and J are TRBV28 and TRBJ1-3, with 10 bases lining up with TRBD1. V lost 7 bases to trimming and J lost 1 base; unmatched junction nucleotides: 19. Germline CDR1 MDHEN, CDR2 SYDVKM. The CDR3 loop spans 20 amino acids. The DNA of the CDR3 is TGTGCCAGCACCTCCCGAGGAGACAGGGGGCGATTTGATTCTGGAAACACCATATATTTT. Its protein product is CASTSRGDRGRFDSGNTIYF.

The V call is TRBV10-3, the J call TRBJ1-1, with a tentative D call TRBD1 (5 bases). From germline, CDR1 is ENHRY and CDR2 SYGVKD. The CDR3 sequence is 15 residues long. Trimming shortened V by 0 bases and J by 0 bases, and 8 bases separated the two germline ends. The DNA of the CDR3 is TGTGCCATCAGTGAGTCGGACACTCTGAACACTGAAGCTTTCTTT. Translating gives CAISESDTLNTEAFF.

This clonotype has just a few counts. This chain uses TRBV6-2 or TRBV6-3 with TRBJ1-2; no clear D. Trimming left V 7 bases short and J 4 bases short, with 10 bases between. Germline V gene lookup returns CDR1 MNHEY and CDR2 SVGEGT. CDR3 length equals 12 residues. The CDR3: CASNNRVYGYTF. The CDR3 DNA reads as TGTGCCAGCAACAACCGGGTCTATGGCTACACCTTC.

The rearrangement links TRBV5-8 to TRBJ2-7; 12 nucleotides agree with TRBD2. The ends lost 4 bases at V and 9 bases at J; junction bases unmatched: 20. Germline assignment: CDR1 SGHTS and CDR2 YDEGEE. The CDR3 totals 18 residues. The CDR3 DNA follows: TGTGCCAGCAGCCGACAAACTACTACTAGCGGGAGGACGGGACGGCAGTACTTC. Its protein is CASSRQTTTSGRTGRQYF.

This clonotype was counted a few times. The genes are TRBV21-1 and TRBJ1-5. TRBV21-1 is termed a pseudogene. CDR3 length: 15 amino acids. CDR3 DNA sequence: TGTGCCAGCAGCAAAGGGTTTAGGGCAAATCAGCCCCAGCATTTT. This codes for CASSKGFRANQPQHF.

This rearrangement joins TRBV4-1 to TRBJ2-7; the match to TRBD2 covers 8 bases. The CDR3 loop spans 15 amino acids. The ends lost 2 bases at V and 0 bases at J; junction bases unmatched: 3. CDR1 is MGHRA, CDR2 YSYEKL, per germline. CDR3 coding DNA: TGCGCCAGCAGCCAACCTACTAGCGGCTCCTACGAGCAGTACTTC. This sequence encodes CASSQPTSGSYEQYF.

Only a few counts were recorded for this clonotype. This sequence joins TRBV20-1 and TRBJ1-6, with a tentative D call TRBD1 (6 bases). The CDR3 has 17 residues. Germline assignment: CDR1 DFQATT and CDR2 SNEGSKA (reference sequence). Trimming stripped 1 base from V and 0 bases from J, with 13 bases between. Written as DNA, the CDR3 is TGCAGTGCTAGAGGGGGGGCCAGGAGCTCCTATAATTCACCCCTCCACTTT. Protein sequence: CSARGGARSSYNSPLHF.

The gene calls are TRBV2 and TRBJ1-1, with 9 bases identical to TRBD1. Germline CDR1 is SNHLY and CDR2 is FYNNEI. J gave up 1 base and V 5 bases, and 2 bases lay outside the gene matches. The length of the CDR3 is 14 residues. The CDR3 coding sequence is TGTGCCAGCAGTCGACAGGGGGGGAACACTGAAGCTTTCTTT. As protein: CASSRQGGNTEAFF.

The rearrangement links TRBV5-1 to TRBJ2-2; 13 bases match TRBD2. The junction had 7 bases not matched to a gene; V was cut back by 3 bases and J by 5 bases. The CDR3 totals 17 residues. From germline, CDR1 is SGHRS and CDR2 YFSETQ. In nucleotides, the CDR3 is TGCGCCAGCAGCTACGGACTAGCGGGAGTGGGAACCGGGGAGCTGTTTTTT. Its translation is CASSYGLAGVGTGELFF.